These 20 T cell receptor beta chains originate from one sample sequenced in a study of cytomegalovirus exposure and HLA in healthy donors. Primers for the PCR totalled 60 Vbeta and 13 Jbeta. Clones were sequenced by immunoSEQ multiplex PCR, and TCRdb holds only the in-frame ones, with some missing. The sample carries 160,000 or so clones, roughly 85% recorded once. Sequencing was performed on PBMCs. The receptors originated from a male donor in good health and CMV-seropositive.

The chain couples TRBV7-9 to TRBJ2-1; 11 bases map to TRBD2. V shed 1 base and J 7 bases; nucleotides not matched to a gene: 3. CDR1 and CDR2 from the germline V gene are SEHNR and FQNEAQ (reference sequence). There are 15 residues in the CDR3. This CDR3 is CASSLVAGGPNEQFF. The CDR3 DNA is TGTGCCAGCAGCTTAGTAGCGGGAGGGCCTAATGAGCAGTTCTTC.

This chain joins TRBV7-9 and TRBJ2-4, with 8 bases aligning to TRBD1. V was clipped by 3 bases and J by 1 base; unmatched bases: 11. The germline V gene encodes CDR1 SEHNR and CDR2 FQNEAQ (reference sequence). The CDR3 covers 18 residues. The CDR3 reads CASSFPPTGVMAKNIQYF. The CDR3 DNA follows: TGTGCCAGCAGCTTCCCTCCGACAGGGGTTATGGCCAAAAACATTCAGTACTTC.

This chain connects TRBV7-8 to TRBJ2-1; the match to TRBD2 covers 12 bases. This CDR3 is 17 amino acids long. Germline CDR1 SGHVS, CDR2 FQNEAQ. The junction had 6 bases not matched to a gene; V was cut back by 4 bases and J by 2 bases. For the CDR3, the DNA is TGTGCCAGCAGCTCCCGGACTAGCGGGGTCACCTACAATGAGCAGTTCTTC. This translates into CASSSRTSGVTYNEQFF.

J is TRBJ1-5 and V is TRBV6-1, with a tentative D call TRBD1 (6 bases). V lost 7 bases to trimming and J lost 6 bases, with 16 bases between them. The CDR3 spans 14 residues. The V gene's germline CDR1 is MNHNS and CDR2 SASEGT. Written as DNA, the CDR3 is TGTGCCAGCACCCGGGCCAGACAGGTTCAGCCCCAGCATTTT. Its translation is CASTRARQVQPQHF.

The chain joins TRBV5-1 to TRBJ2-3; 7 bases are a match to TRBD1. The CDR3 spans 14 residues. Germline CDR1 SGHRS, CDR2 YFSETQ. The junction had 4 bases not matched to a gene; V was cut back by 4 bases and J by 2 bases. The CDR3 sequence: CASSRGTVTDTQYF. The CDR3 nucleotides are TGCGCCAGCAGCCGTGGGACAGTCACAGATACGCAGTATTTT.

For this clone: Its ends do not fully match the called genes, so a read error is possible. This rearrangement joins TRBV5-1 to TRBJ2-6; tentatively, D is TRBD1 (5 bases). The CDR3 contains 16 residues. From germline, CDR1 is SGHRS and CDR2 YFSETQ. The CDR3 nucleotides are TGCGCCAGCAGGGCTGCAGGTAGCTCTGGGGCCAACGGCCTGACTTTC. Translated, it gives CASRAAGSSGANGLTF.

Here the CDR3 reads CATSTGWGSVYGYTF. The CDR3 DNA follows: TGTGCCACCAGCACGGGATGGGGTTCAGTTTATGGCTACACCTTC. The chain has TRBV15 and TRBJ1-2; no reliable D call. V lost 4 bases and J 5 bases, leaving 17 bases between the germline ends. From germline, CDR1 is LNHNV and CDR2 YYDKDF (reference sequence). This CDR3 comprises 15 residues.

J is TRBJ2-3 and V is TRBV27; a weak D match, TRBD1 (6 bases). Per germline, CDR1 MNHEY and CDR2 SMNVEV (reference sequence). The CDR3 runs 16 residues. V was trimmed by 6 bases and J by 4 bases, leaving 20 bases between them. CDR3 region: CASRRDRSVPADTQYF. CDR3 DNA sequence: TGTGCCAGCAGACGCGACAGGTCGGTCCCCGCAGATACGCAGTATTTT.

The chain joins TRBV10-3 to TRBJ2-3; 10 bases fit TRBD2. Germline loops: CDR1 ENHRY, CDR2 SYGVKD. This CDR3 is built from 14 residues. After removal of 9 bases from V and 4 bases from J, the junction contained 7 bases not matched to a gene. The CDR3 protein is CAIQAGGPADTQYF. The DNA for the CDR3 is TGTGCCATTCAAGCGGGGGGGCCGGCAGATACGCAGTATTTT.

The rearrangement links TRBV27 to TRBJ2-5; D perhaps matches TRBD1 (6 bases). Germline V gene lookup returns CDR1 MNHEY and CDR2 SMNVEV (reference sequence). The CDR3 has 13 residues. V was cut by 3 bases and J by 6 bases, with 11 bases left in between. In DNA form, the CDR3 reads TGTGCCAGCAGTTTTTCATGGGGGCAGACCCAGTACTTC. Translation gives CASSFSWGQTQYF.

The chain uses TRBV19 and TRBJ2-1; 13 bases match TRBD2. The V and J ends lost 5 bases and 6 bases, in that order; junction bases with no gene match: 4. The CDR3 is 15 residues long. Germline V gives CDR1 LNHDA, CDR2 SQIVND (reference sequence). This CDR3 is CASSPGTSGTNEQFF. For the CDR3, the DNA is TGTGCCAGTAGTCCCGGGACTAGCGGGACCAATGAGCAGTTCTTC.

This clone has just a few counts. The rearrangement joins TRBV4-3 to TRBJ2-2, with 10 positions matching TRBD2. The germline V gene has CDR1 LGHNA and CDR2 YSLEER. There are 19 residues in the CDR3. V lost 0 bases to trimming and J lost 2 bases; unmatched junction nucleotides: 9. The DNA of the CDR3 is TGCGCCAGCAGCCAAGATCGGGCTAGCGGGGGCCTAAACACCGGGGAGCTGTTTTTT. The encoded protein is CASSQDRASGGLNTGELFF.

The chain employs TRBV4-3 and TRBJ2-3, with a tentative D call TRBD2 (5 bases). Germline loops: CDR1 LGHNA, CDR2 YSLEER. This CDR3 contains 18 residues. V lost 0 bases and J lost 4, with 20 bases in between. The CDR3 sequence is CASSQEVMKGGFSDTQYF. The CDR3 region has the DNA TGCGCCAGCAGCCAAGAGGTGATGAAGGGCGGGTTCTCAGATACGCAGTATTTT.

The rearrangement joins TRBV10-3 to TRBJ1-5, with D perhaps matching TRBD1 (6 bases). Trimming took 10 bases from V and 0 from J, leaving 22 bases between them. CDR1 is ENHRY, CDR2 SYGVKD, per germline. The CDR3 loop spans 17 amino acids. The CDR3 protein is CATADRKGGRSNQPQHF. For the CDR3, the DNA is TGTGCCACCGCTGACAGGAAGGGGGGGCGTAGCAATCAGCCCCAGCATTTT.

V and J are TRBV18 and TRBJ2-5; a weak D match, TRBD2 (5 bases). This CDR3 region has 14 residues. Trimming cost V 2 bases and J 5 bases, with 12 bases left between them. From germline, CDR1 is KGHSH and CDR2 LQKENI. Here the CDR3 DNA reads TGTGCCAGCTCACCAACCGGGGTACAGGAGACCCAGTACTTC. Its protein product is CASSPTGVQETQYF. Filled out from reference TRBV18 and TRBJ2-5, the complete variable domain reads NAGVMQNPRHLVRRRGQEARLRCSPMKGHSHVYWYRQLPEEGLKFMVYLQKENIIDESGMPKERFSAEFPKEGPSILRIQQVVRGDSAAYFCASSPTGVQETQYFGPGTRLLVL.

The rearrangement joins TRBV18 to TRBJ2-5, with D perhaps TRBD2 (7 bases). The V end lost 4 bases, the J end lost 9 bases, and 18 bases lay between the germline ends. Looked up from germline, CDR1 is KGHSH and CDR2 is LQKENI. The CDR3 covers 14 residues. The CDR3: CASSRREQGGAQYF. CDR3 bases: TGTGCCAGCTCACGTCGGGAGCAAGGGGGGGCCCAGTACTTC.

The genes are TRBV20-1 and TRBJ2-3; unclear D gene. There are 11 residues in the CDR3. Germline assignment: CDR1 DFQATT and CDR2 SNEGSKA (reference sequence). V was pared by 5 bases and J by 6 bases, with 9 bases between. The CDR3 spells CSASTSDTQYF. In DNA, the CDR3 is TGCAGTGCTTCTACCTCGGATACGCAGTATTTT.

This chain joins TRBV27 and TRBJ1-1; 7 nucleotides line up with TRBD1. Unmatched junction bases numbered 4, after V lost 5 bases and J lost 4 bases. Germline V gives CDR1 MNHEY, CDR2 SMNVEV (reference sequence). CDR3 length: 13 amino acids. The CDR3 bases are TGTGCCAGCAGTCCTCGACAGGGCACTGAAGCTTTCTTT. Translation gives CASSPRQGTEAFF.

The chain combines TRBV5-4 with TRBJ1-2; TRBD1 is a possible D gene (5 bases). Per the germline V gene, CDR1 is SGHNT and CDR2 is YYREEE (reference sequence). Trimming shortened V by 5 bases and J by 4 bases, and 12 bases separated the two germline ends. CDR3 length: 13 residues. DNA of the CDR3: TGTGCCAGCAGAGGGGTGGGCCTCTATGGCTACACCTTC. Amino acids: CASRGVGLYGYTF.

The rearrangement joins TRBV19 to TRBJ2-3, with TRBD2 as a possible D gene (5 bases). There are 14 residues in the CDR3. Germline V CDR1 and CDR2: LNHDA, SQIVND (reference sequence). V dropped 5 bases and J dropped 0 bases, with 9 bases sitting between them. Written as DNA, the CDR3 is TGTGCCAGTAGTTTAAGGACTAGCACAGATACGCAGTATTTT. This codes for CASSLRTSTDTQYF.